These T cell receptor beta chains were read from a single sample in a study of cytomegalovirus exposure and HLA in healthy donors. The method was immunoSEQ multiplex PCR; TCRdb's version includes in-frame clones alone and lacks a portion of them. The sample carries some 150,000 clones, roughly 74% recorded once. Material: PBMCs. The source of these receptors is a man aged 35-49 years in good health and CMV-seronegative. Each CDR3 is given with its conserved first and last residue. The order of the fields is clone size, D gene, V gene, J gene, CDR3 protein, CDR3 DNA. D genes are given only for firm matches. Not all rows give a size; the values are once, few, many and, for expanded clones, a class.

-,TRBD1,TRBV7-2,TRBJ2-2,CASSFMSQGAGELFF,TGTGCCAGCAGCTTTATGTCGCAGGGGGCCGGGGAGCTGTTTTTT
-,-,TRBV18,TRBJ1-3,CASSPGQSSGNTIYF,TGTGCCAGCTCACCAGGACAGTCCTCTGGAAACACCATATATTTT
-,TRBD1,TRBV5-1,TRBJ1-1,CASSPTGVRNTEAFF,TGCGCCAGCAGCCCTACAGGGGTGAGGAACACTGAAGCTTTCTTT
few,-,TRBV6-1,TRBJ2-1,CASSELNEQFF,TGTGCCAGCAGTGAACTAAATGAGCAGTTCTTC
-,-,TRBV2,TRBJ1-5,CASRTSPSEPQHF,TGTGCCAGCAGAACCAGCCCTAGTGAGCCCCAGCATTTT
-,-,TRBV5-1,TRBJ1-1,CASSFSSGSGNTEAFF,TGCGCCAGCAGCTTCTCATCCGGGTCGGGGAACACTGAAGCTTTCTTT
-,TRBD2,TRBV19,TRBJ2-1,CASSTTSGTYNEQFF,TGTGCCAGTAGTACGACTAGCGGGACCTACAATGAGCAGTTCTTC
few,-,TRBV9,TRBJ1-1,CASSTRQTTEAFF,TGTGCCAGCAGCACCAGACAGACGACTGAAGCTTTCTTT
-,-,TRBV11-2,TRBJ2-7,CASSLGSTWGEPYEQYF,TGTGCCAGCAGCTTAGGGAGTACGTGGGGGGAACCCTACGAGCAGTACTTC
-,-,TRBV19,TRBJ1-6,CASSIEDRTNSPLHF,TGTGCCAGTAGTATAGAGGACAGAACGAATTCACCCCTCCACTTT
-,TRBD2,TRBV18,TRBJ2-1,CASSPPVSGGPANEQFF,TGTGCCAGCTCACCCCCCGTTAGCGGGGGCCCGGCTAATGAGCAGTTCTTC
once,-,TRBV7-9,TRBJ1-5,CASSLDGRSNQPQHF,TGTGCCAGCAGCTTAGATGGGAGGAGCAATCAGCCCCAGCATTTT
-,-,TRBV29-1,TRBJ2-5,CSVEDRAGALEGQYF,TGCAGCGTTGAAGATCGGGCAGGGGCCCTAGAAGGGCAGTACTTC
few,TRBD1,TRBV7-2,TRBJ2-7,CASSLGTGTYEQYF,TGTGCCAGCAGCCTCGGGACAGGGACCTACGAGCAGTACTTC
-,-,TRBV21-1,TRBJ2-7,CASSKAGRHETYEQYF,TGTGCCAGCAGCAAAGCCGGGAGGCACGAGACCTACGAGCAGTACTTC
-,-,TRBV7-2,TRBJ2-7,CASSLTASYEQYF,TGTGCCAGCAGCTTGACAGCTTCCTACGAGCAGTACTTC
-,TRBD1,TRBV5-6,TRBJ1-2,CASSPDRDYGYTF,TGTGCCAGCAGTCCCGACAGGGACTATGGCTACACCTTC
-,-,TRBV7-8,TRBJ1-5,CASSFNSGQPQHF,TGTGCCAGCAGCTTCAACTCCGGTCAGCCCCAGCATTTT
-,-,TRBV10-3,TRBJ2-3,CAISAVGTDTQYF,TGTGCCATCAGCGCCGTAGGCACAGATACGCAGTATTTT
-,TRBD1,TRBV19,TRBJ1-5,CASSIAGGTGHQPQHF,TGTGCCAGTAGTATAGCCGGGGGGACAGGGCATCAGCCCCAGCATTTT
-,-,TRBV7-9,TRBJ1-2,CASSSAPGSLNYGYTF,TGTGCCAGCAGCTCCGCCCCAGGATCCCTTAACTATGGCTACACCTTC
-,TRBD1,TRBV28,TRBJ1-1,CASSPLGQGNTEAFF,TGTGCCAGCAGTCCCCTGGGACAGGGGAACACTGAAGCTTTCTTT
-,-,TRBV19,TRBJ1-5,CASSAQLRQPQHF,TGTGCCAGTAGTGCCCAACTCAGGCAGCCCCAGCATTTT
-,-,TRBV11-2,TRBJ2-7,CASSLGASYEQYF,TGTGCCAGCAGCTTAGGGGCGTCCTACGAGCAGTACTTC
-,TRBD1,TRBV7-9,TRBJ1-1,CASSWSEGQGARTEAFF,TGTGCCAGCAGCTGGTCAGAGGGACAGGGGGCGCGTACTGAAGCTTTCTTT
-,-,TRBV19,TRBJ2-2,CASSIGGGNTGELFF,TGTGCCAGTAGTATCGGTGGGGGCAACACCGGGGAGCTGTTTTTT
few,-,TRBV6-1,TRBJ2-1,CASSETGHRGNNEQFF,TGTGCCAGCAGTGAGACGGGACACCGGGGCAACAATGAGCAGTTCTTC
-,TRBD1,TRBV6-6,TRBJ1-2,CASGTGYGYTF,TGTGCCAGCGGGACAGGGTATGGCTACACCTTC
-,-,TRBV19,TRBJ2-1,CASRDSGRIEQFF,TGTGCCAGTAGAGACAGCGGGCGGATCGAGCAGTTCTTC
-,TRBD2,TRBV7-3,TRBJ2-5,CASSDRRGGGAGETQYF,TGTGCCAGCAGCGACCGTCGTGGCGGGGGGGCCGGAGAGACCCAGTACTTC
-,-,TRBV13,TRBJ2-7,CASSPDPKGPQYF,TGTGCCAGCAGCCCTGACCCCAAGGGGCCACAGTACTTC
-,-,TRBV6-5,TRBJ1-1,CASGNRGTEAFF,TGTGCCAGCGGTAATAGAGGCACTGAAGCTTTCTTT
-,-,TRBV27,TRBJ1-6,CASSFAGNAGNSPLHF,TGTGCCAGCAGTTTCGCGGGGAATGCGGGTAATTCACCCCTCCACTTT
-,TRBD1,TRBV2,TRBJ2-7,CASSGTGYEQYF,TGTGCCAGCAGCGGGACAGGGTACGAGCAGTACTTC
-,-,TRBV6-5,TRBJ2-7,CASSYSSQAAVEQYF,TGTGCCAGCAGTTACTCGAGCCAGGCCGCCGTCGAGCAGTACTTC
-,-,TRBV25-1,TRBJ1-1,CATAQTGNTEAFF,TGTGCCACCGCACAAACAGGGAACACTGAAGCTTTCTTT
-,-,TRBV13,TRBJ2-7,CASSLGSIISSYEQYF,TGTGCCAGCAGCTTAGGTTCTATAATATCCTCCTACGAGCAGTACTTC
-,TRBD1,TRBV5-1,TRBJ1-5,CASSPDRGDQPQHF,TGCGCCAGCAGTCCTGACAGGGGGGATCAGCCCCAGCATTTT
-,-,TRBV7-9,TRBJ1-5,CASSLDRVEVNQPQHF,TGTGCCAGCAGCTTAGACAGGGTGGAGGTCAATCAGCCCCAGCATTTT
-,-,TRBV2,TRBJ2-5,CASTRGEVETQYF,TGTGCCAGCACAAGGGGCGAAGTAGAGACCCAGTACTTC
-,TRBD2,TRBV28,TRBJ2-7,CASSSTLAGGTYEQYF,TGTGCCAGCAGTTCTACCCTAGCGGGGGGAACCTACGAGCAGTACTTC
-,TRBD1,TRBV9,TRBJ2-3,CASSPWDRGSDTQYF,TGTGCCAGCAGCCCTTGGGACAGGGGGTCCGATACGCAGTATTTT
-,-,TRBV6-5,TRBJ2-5,CASSYSTGRETQYF,TGTGCCAGCAGTTACTCGACAGGGAGGGAGACCCAGTACTTC
-,-,TRBV6-5,TRBJ1-1,CASSAPGGGGDWAFF,TGTGCCAGCAGTGCCCCAGGTGGTGGGGGCGATTGGGCTTTCTTT
-,-,TRBV13,TRBJ1-2,CASSLGGLQGSYGYTF,TGTGCCAGCAGCTTAGGAGGTCTGCAGGGGTCCTATGGCTACACCTTC
few,-,TRBV5-1,TRBJ1-1,CASSQRGPRDAEAFF,TGCGCCAGCAGCCAGCGGGGTCCCAGGGACGCTGAAGCTTTCTTT
-,TRBD1,TRBV10-3,TRBJ2-1,CAIMDRNQLGEQFF,TGTGCCATAATGGACAGGAACCAGCTAGGTGAGCAGTTCTTC
few,TRBD1,TRBV7-9,TRBJ1-2,CASSGGTGGGGYTF,TGTGCCAGCAGCGGAGGGACAGGAGGAGGTGGCTACACCTTC
-,-,TRBV9,TRBJ2-5,CASRVSLWATQETQYF,TGTGCCAGCAGAGTCTCCCTTTGGGCGACCCAAGAGACCCAGTACTTC